These T cell receptor beta chains were read from a single sample in a study of cytomegalovirus exposure and HLA in healthy donors. Clones were read by immunoSEQ multiplex PCR, and TCRdb kept only the in-frame ones, dropping some. This sample has approximately 110,000 clones; about 79% occur once, and the top ten carry roughly 2.7%. Sequenced: PBMCs. The source is a man between 50 and 59 years old in good health and CMV-seropositive. Each CDR3 is given with its conserved first and last residue. D genes are given only for firm matches. Clone size is shown for a subset of rows, as once, few, many or a class of expanded clone.

>TRBJ2-3|TRBV5-4|TRBD2|.
CASSLGGGSTDTQYF
TGTGCCAGCAGCTTGGGGGGGGGAAGCACAGATACGCAGTATTTT
>TRBJ1-2|TRBV10-3|.|few
CAISGPGGDFNGYTF
TGTGCCATCAGTGGCCCCGGAGGAGATTTTAATGGCTACACCTTC
>TRBJ2-1|TRBV2|.|.
CASSVALTGEQFF
TGTGCCAGCAGTGTGGCCCTTACGGGGGAGCAGTTCTTC
>TRBJ2-1|TRBV7-2|TRBD2|.
CASSFLRRGGYNEQFF
TGTGCCAGCAGCTTCCTTCGGCGGGGGGGCTACAATGAGCAGTTCTTC
>TRBJ2-2|TRBV5-1|.|few
CASSLGGTANTGELFF
TGCGCCAGCAGCTTAGGAGGGACCGCGAACACCGGGGAGCTGTTTTTT
>TRBJ1-2|TRBV19|.|.
CASSIMEGKTDGYTF
TGTGCCAGTAGTATTATGGAGGGCAAAACGGATGGCTACACCTTC
>TRBJ2-5|TRBV2|TRBD2|.
CASRKTSGGAETQYF
TGTGCCAGCAGGAAGACTAGCGGGGGGGCCGAGACCCAGTACTTC
>TRBJ1-6|TRBV9|.|once
CASSRDNKPLSPLHF
TGTGCCAGCAGCCGGGACAATAAACCCCTTTCACCCCTCCACTTT
>TRBJ1-1|TRBV9|.|few
CASSGQGFPEAFF
TGTGCCAGCAGCGGGCAGGGATTCCCTGAAGCTTTCTTT
>TRBJ1-3|TRBV6-1|.|.
CASRDTGGNTIYF
TGTGCCAGCAGGGACACCGGAGGAAACACCATATATTTT
>TRBJ1-3|TRBV13|TRBD1|.
CASSLGTGVSDTIYF
TGTGCCAGCAGCTTAGGGACAGGGGTGTCGGACACCATATATTTT
>TRBJ2-5|TRBV27|TRBD1|.
CASRFDRGETQYF
TGTGCCAGCAGATTCGACAGGGGAGAGACCCAGTACTTC
>TRBJ1-4|TRBV4-1|TRBD1|.
CASSHSGTGMEKLFF
TGCGCCAGCAGCCATTCCGGGACAGGGATGGAAAAACTGTTTTTT
>TRBJ2-5|TRBV6-6|TRBD2|.
CASSYRRLAEETQYF
TGTGCCAGCAGTTACCGCCGACTAGCGGAAGAGACCCAGTACTTC
>TRBJ2-5|TRBV4-1|TRBD1|.
CASSPRQGAQETQYF
TGCGCCAGCAGCCCAAGACAGGGAGCACAAGAGACCCAGTACTTC
>TRBJ2-5|TRBV2|TRBD2|.
CASSPGSGIRETQYF
TGTGCCAGCAGCCCGGGTAGCGGGATTCGAGAGACCCAGTACTTC
>TRBJ2-7|TRBV5-8|.|.
CASSLQGRYEQYF
TGTGCCAGCAGCTTACAGGGCCGCTACGAGCAGTACTTC
>TRBJ2-7|TRBV18|TRBD1|.
CASSPRGQDSYEQYF
TGTGCCAGCTCACCAAGGGGGCAGGACTCCTACGAGCAGTACTTC
>TRBJ2-7|TRBV4-2|TRBD2|.
CASSQAGLAGLGDEQYF
TGTGCCAGCAGCCAGGCGGGGCTAGCGGGGCTGGGCGACGAGCAGTACTTC
>TRBJ2-7|TRBV19|TRBD1|.
CASKGQGFEQYF
TGTGCCAGTAAAGGACAGGGGTTCGAGCAGTACTTC
>TRBJ2-2|TRBV19|.|.
CASSTGANTGELFF
TGTGCCAGTAGTACAGGGGCGAACACCGGGGAGCTGTTTTTT
>TRBJ1-2|TRBV2|TRBD1|.
CASSAGGSYGYTF
TGTGCCAGCAGTGCAGGGGGCAGCTATGGCTACACCTTC
>TRBJ1-4|TRBV30|.|.
CAWSTQGYSEKLFF
TGTGCCTGGAGTACACAGGGTTATAGTGAAAAACTGTTTTTT
>TRBJ1-2|TRBV30|.|few
CAWSVGGGGYTF
TGTGCCTGGAGTGTAGGGGGTGGTGGCTACACCTTC
>TRBJ1-1|TRBV29-1|.|few
CSGLMRRPTSEAFF
TGCAGCGGACTAATGCGCCGCCCCACCTCTGAAGCTTTCTTT
>TRBJ1-6|TRBV13|.|.
CASNRQLTANSPLHF
TGTGCCAGCAACCGTCAACTGACAGCCAATTCACCCCTCCACTTT
>TRBJ2-2|TRBV7-7|TRBD1|.
CASSLDRGGELFF
TGTGCCAGCAGCTTAGACAGGGGCGGGGAGCTGTTTTTT
>TRBJ2-4|TRBV4-2|TRBD2|.
CASSHGGRAKNIQYF
TGTGCCAGCAGCCACGGCGGGAGAGCCAAAAACATTCAGTACTTC
>TRBJ2-7|TRBV7-9|TRBD2|.
CASSPPGTSGANF
TGTGCCAGCAGCCCCCCCGGGACTAGCGGTGCGAACTTC
>TRBJ2-1|TRBV7-2|.|.
CASSLLPGTPYNEQFF
TGTGCCAGCAGCCTCCTCCCCGGGACACCCTACAATGAGCAGTTCTTC
>TRBJ1-2|TRBV6-5|TRBD1|.
CASSADRGDYGYTF
TGTGCCAGCAGTGCGGACAGGGGGGACTATGGCTACACCTTC
>TRBJ1-2|TRBV6-4|TRBD1|.
CAILTPGQAHNYGYTF
TGTGCCATCCTCACACCGGGACAGGCTCATAACTATGGCTACACCTTC
>TRBJ2-1|TRBV19|.|.
CASSIWALSSYNEQFF
TGTGCCAGTAGTATTTGGGCGTTAAGCTCCTACAATGAGCAGTTCTTC
>TRBJ2-7|TRBV5-1|TRBD1|once
CASRPGTGVDGEQYF
TGCGCCAGCAGACCCGGGACAGGGGTCGATGGGGAGCAGTACTTC
>TRBJ2-2|TRBV28|.|.
CASSLTGNTGELFF
TGTGCCAGCAGTTTAACGGGGAACACCGGGGAGCTGTTTTTT
>TRBJ2-1|TRBV29-1|.|.
CSAGYRDSPRREQFF
TGCAGCGCTGGGTACCGGGACTCCCCGCGGAGAGAGCAGTTCTTC
>TRBJ2-1|TRBV11-2|.|.
CASSLERQTYNEQFF
TGTGCCAGCAGCTTGGAGCGGCAAACCTACAATGAGCAGTTCTTC
>TRBJ1-2|TRBV18|TRBD1|.
CASSPDRAYGYTF
TGTGCCAGCTCACCTGACAGGGCCTATGGCTACACCTTC
>TRBJ2-3|TRBV5-1|TRBD1|.
CASSATGATDTQYF
TGCGCCAGCAGCGCGACAGGGGCCACAGATACGCAGTATTTT
>TRBJ1-2|TRBV2|.|.
CASSQRGGNYGYTF
TGTGCCAGCAGTCAGCGAGGAGGCAACTATGGCTACACCTTC
>TRBJ2-1|TRBV20-1|.|.
CSARLIGEQFF
TGCAGTGCTAGATTAATCGGTGAGCAGTTCTTC
>TRBJ2-3|TRBV5-1|.|.
CASSLPQGTDTQYF
TGCGCCAGCAGCTTGCCACAGGGAACAGATACGCAGTATTTT
>TRBJ1-4|TRBV7-8|.|.
CASSLSSTNEKLFF
TGTGCCAGCAGCTTATCCTCAACTAATGAAAAACTGTTTTTT
>TRBJ1-5|TRBV5-1|.|few
CASSLGVEGQPQHF
TGCGCCAGCAGCTTGGGTGTGGAGGGTCAGCCCCAGCATTTT
>TRBJ2-7|TRBV5-1|TRBD2|.
CASSPPGGRASEQYF
TGCGCCAGCAGCCCCCCCGGCGGGAGGGCCTCCGAGCAGTACTTC
>TRBJ2-1|TRBV5-1|TRBD2|few
CASSLTSGVYNEQFF
TGCGCCAGCAGCTTGACTAGCGGGGTGTACAATGAGCAGTTCTTC
>TRBJ2-7|TRBV6-5|TRBD1|.
CASSTRTGGEQYF
TGTGCCAGCAGTACCCGGACAGGGGGCGAGCAGTACTTC
>TRBJ1-1|TRBV19|.|few
CASSLRLGPGGTEAFF
TGTGCCAGTAGCCTTCGGCTGGGGCCCGGGGGCACTGAAGCTTTCTTT
>TRBJ2-3|TRBV4-1|.|.
CASSQVPFGTQYF
TGCGCCAGCAGCCAAGTACCTTTCGGGACGCAGTATTTT
>TRBJ2-3|TRBV5-8|.|.
CASSLGGSTDTQYF
TGTGCCAGCAGCCTCGGGGGAAGCACAGATACGCAGTATTTT
>TRBJ2-7|TRBV18|TRBD1|.
CASSPTTGLAVEQYF
TGTGCCAGCTCACCTACGACAGGGCTCGCCGTCGAGCAGTACTTC
>TRBJ2-2|TRBV6-5|TRBD1|.
CASREGTGGTGELFF
TGTGCCAGCAGAGAGGGGACAGGGGGAACCGGGGAGCTGTTTTTT
>TRBJ1-4|TRBV7-9|.|.
CASSFQGMLSEKLFF
TGTGCCAGCAGCTTCCAGGGTATGTTAAGTGAAAAACTGTTTTTT
>TRBJ1-1|TRBV5-1|.|.
CASNSNQNTEAFF
TGCGCCAGCAATAGTAATCAGAACACTGAAGCTTTCTTT